One T cell receptor beta chain is described in this entry. Only in-frame clones appear in the TCRdb table, and some are missing; sequencing was by immunoSEQ multiplex PCR. This table holds approximately 280,000 clones, nearly 90% found once. These data are taken from a study of blood T cell repertoires in COVID-19. The sample consisted of PBMCs or T cells enriched from blood (not recorded which). The source is a young woman with acute COVID-19.

The CDR3 protein is CASSSPTGLPYNEQFF. CDR3 DNA: TGTGCCAGCAGTTCCCCCACGGGACTGCCTTACAATGAGCAGTTCTTC. The chain combines TRBV6-2 or TRBV6-3 with TRBJ2-1; D is possibly TRBD2 (6 bases). This CDR3 is built from 16 residues. From germline, CDR1 is MNHEY and CDR2 SVGEGT. V shed 4 bases and J shed 4 bases, with 17 bases lying between them.